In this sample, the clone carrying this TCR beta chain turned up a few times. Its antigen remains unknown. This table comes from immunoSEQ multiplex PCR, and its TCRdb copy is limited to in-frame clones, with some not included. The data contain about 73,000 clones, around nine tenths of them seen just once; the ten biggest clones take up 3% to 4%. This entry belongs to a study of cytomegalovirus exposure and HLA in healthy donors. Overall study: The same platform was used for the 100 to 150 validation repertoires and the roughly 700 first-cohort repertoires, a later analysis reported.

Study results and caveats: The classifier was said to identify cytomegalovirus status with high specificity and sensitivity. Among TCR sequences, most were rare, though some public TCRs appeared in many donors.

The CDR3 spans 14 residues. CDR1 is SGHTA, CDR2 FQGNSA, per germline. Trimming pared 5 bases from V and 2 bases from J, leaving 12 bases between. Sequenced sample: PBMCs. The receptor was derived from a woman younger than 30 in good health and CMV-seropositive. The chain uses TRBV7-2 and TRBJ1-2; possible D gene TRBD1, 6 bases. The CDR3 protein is CASSIQGSNYGYTF. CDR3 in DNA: TGTGCCAGCAGCATACAGGGTTCCAACTATGGCTACACCTTC. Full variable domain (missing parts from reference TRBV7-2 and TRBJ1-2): GAGVSQSPSNKVTEKGKDVELRCDPISGHTALYWYRQSLGQGLEFLIYFQGNSAPDKSGLPSDRFSAERTGGSVSTLTIQRTQQEDSAVYLCASSIQGSNYGYTFGSGTRLTVV.